The entry that follows covers one T cell receptor beta chain sequence. After removal of 4 bases from V and 5 bases from J, the junction contained 4 bases not matched to a gene. The CDR3 spans 13 residues. CDR1 SGHNT and CDR2 YYREEE come from the germline V gene (reference sequence). The data derive from a study of blood T cell repertoires in COVID-19. Study overall: The United States, Italy and Spain provided the acute and convalescent COVID-19 samples. In each case, the material was cDNA or gDNA derived from T cells, B-cell-depleted T cells, or PBMCs.

In the original workflow: Amplification with reference gene primers provided the estimates of nucleated cell counts. TCRdb keeps only in-frame clones here, not all; method: immunoSEQ multiplex PCR. V, J and clone size were drawn from that table, and D and trimming were deduced from the DNA. This table has 300,000 or so clones, 85% appearing once. Input material: peripheral blood. The chain combines TRBV5-4 with TRBJ2-5, with TRBD1 matching over 8 bases. The receptor was isolated from a woman in her fifties or sixties with active or convalescent COVID-19. CDR3 protein: CASSADRGETQYF. The CDR3, as DNA: TGTGCCAGCAGCGCCGACAGGGGTGAGACCCAGTACTTC.